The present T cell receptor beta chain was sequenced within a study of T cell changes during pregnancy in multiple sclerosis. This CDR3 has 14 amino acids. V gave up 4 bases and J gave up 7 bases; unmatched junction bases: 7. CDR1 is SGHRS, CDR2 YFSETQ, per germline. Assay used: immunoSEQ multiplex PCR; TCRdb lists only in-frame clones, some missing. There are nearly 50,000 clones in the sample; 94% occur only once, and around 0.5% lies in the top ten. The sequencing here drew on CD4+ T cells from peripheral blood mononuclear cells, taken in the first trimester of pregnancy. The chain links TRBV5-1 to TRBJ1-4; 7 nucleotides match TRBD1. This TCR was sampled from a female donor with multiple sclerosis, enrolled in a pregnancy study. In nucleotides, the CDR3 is TGCGCCAGCAGCCGCGGAGGGGGCGGTGAAAAACTGTTTTTT. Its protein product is CASSRGGGGEKLFF.